Shown below are 11 T cell receptor beta chains from a single sample sequenced in a study of blood T cell repertoires in COVID-19. Measured with immunoSEQ multiplex PCR; TCRdb has only the in-frame clones, and not every one. The sample holds around 43,000 clones, over 80% seen once. Sequences were obtained from peripheral blood. These receptors were obtained from a woman in her 70s with acute or convalescent COVID-19.

This chain connects TRBV7-2 to TRBJ1-1; maybe TRBD1 (5 bases). The germline V gene has CDR1 SGHTA and CDR2 FQGNSA. The CDR3 totals 17 residues. Trimming removed 1 base from V and 11 bases from J, with 26 bases in between. CDR3 coding DNA: TGTGCCAGCAGCTTAGGGATCCAGGGAGGTCGGACCCGGGGGGCTTTCTTT. Translating gives CASSLGIQGGRTRGAFF.

This chain uses TRBV25-1 with TRBJ2-1; 7 nucleotides align to TRBD2. Germline-derived CDR1 and CDR2 are MGHDK and SYGVNS. The CDR3 is 16 residues long. Trimming cost V 1 base and J 5 bases; bases outside gene matches: 8. The DNA for the CDR3 is TGTGCCAGCAGTGAATTCGGGGGGAAGAAAAACAATGAGCAGTTCTTC. Its translation is CASSEFGGKKNNEQFF.

The chain recombines TRBV5-4 with TRBJ2-2; 15 positions agree with TRBD2. V gave up 0 bases and J gave up 3 bases; unmatched junction bases: 9. The CDR3 covers 20 residues. CDR1 and CDR2 (germline): SGHNT, YYREEE (reference sequence). CDR3 sequence (DNA): TGTGCCAGCAGCTTGGAGGGACCGGGACTAGCGGGGGGTTACACCGGGGAGCTGTTTTTT. Translating it yields CASSLEGPGLAGGYTGELFF.

The V and J genes are TRBV2 and TRBJ2-3; maybe TRBD1 (5 bases). V lost 9 bases and J lost 0, with 16 bases in between. The germline CDR1 and CDR2 sequences are SNHLY and FYNNEI. CDR3 size: 15 residues. The CDR3 is CASKRDSASTDTQYF. CDR3 bases: TGTGCCAGTAAAAGAGACAGTGCTAGCACAGATACGCAGTATTTT.

The CDR3 bases are TGTGCCAGCAGTTCTCCGGACAACTCTGGAAACACCATATATTTT. Its translation: CASSSPDNSGNTIYF. The J gene is TRBJ1-3, the V gene TRBV2; D is possibly TRBD1 (5 bases). V was cut by 5 bases and J by 0 bases, with 11 bases left in between. CDR1 is SNHLY and CDR2 is FYNNEI in the germline V gene. The CDR3 sequence is 15 residues long.

This sequence joins TRBV5-1 and TRBJ1-2, with TRBD1 identical over 7 bases. Germline V gene lookup returns CDR1 SGHRS and CDR2 YFSETQ. The CDR3 spans 16 residues. V lost 0 bases and J lost 2; bases outside the gene matches: 7. This CDR3 reads CASSLGQGSLNYGYTF. In DNA form, the CDR3 reads TGCGCCAGCAGCTTGGGACAGGGATCCCTAAACTATGGCTACACCTTC.

This clone came up once. The chain combines TRBV6-5 with TRBJ1-1, with D possibly being TRBD1 (6 bases). The germline V gene encodes CDR1 MNHEY and CDR2 SVGAGI. The length of the CDR3 is 12 residues. V was shortened by 7 bases and J by 4 bases, with 10 bases between the two germline ends. CDR3: CASTEGGTEAFF. CDR3 DNA sequence: TGTGCCAGCACCGAAGGGGGCACTGAAGCTTTCTTT.

The rearrangement joins TRBV7-8 to TRBJ2-3; D perhaps matches TRBD2 (6 bases). This CDR3 spans 15 amino acids. Per germline, CDR1 SGHVS and CDR2 FQNEAQ. Trimming left V 7 bases short and J 4 bases short, with 18 bases between. Written as DNA, the CDR3 is TGTGCCAGCACCCTGAGGAGGGGCCGGCCAGATACGCAGTATTTT. The encoded protein is CASTLRRGRPDTQYF.

This rearrangement joins TRBV19 to TRBJ2-3, with 7 positions matching TRBD2. The germline CDR1 and CDR2 sequences are LNHDA and SQIVND (reference sequence). The CDR3 totals 14 residues. V trimming: 6 bases; J trimming: 5 bases; junction bases outside the gene matches: 8. The CDR3 DNA follows: TGTGCCAGTAGGCGGGAGCCGGAGGGAGATACGCAGTATTTT. Its translation is CASRREPEGDTQYF.

The rearrangement joins TRBV11-2 to TRBJ2-7, with TRBD2 matching over 9 bases. This CDR3 has 15 amino acids. Germline-derived CDR1 and CDR2 are SGHAT and FQNNGV. Unmatched junction bases numbered 4, after V lost 2 bases and J lost 2 bases. The DNA for the CDR3 is TGTGCCAGCAGCTTATTCCCTAGCGGGACCTACGAGCAGTACGTC. Protein product: CASSLFPSGTYEQYV.

This chain uses TRBV27 with TRBJ1-1; TRBD1 matches at 7 bases. The V and J ends lost 5 bases and 1 base, in that order; junction bases with no gene match: 7. The CDR3 contains 15 residues. Germline-derived CDR1 and CDR2 are MNHEY and SMNVEV (reference sequence). The CDR3 nucleotides read TGTGCCAGCAGTAGAGAGGGGGCGAAGAACACTGAAGCTTTCTTT. Its protein product is CASSREGAKNTEAFF.